This T cell receptor beta chain originates from a study of blood T cell repertoires in COVID-19. Assay used: immunoSEQ multiplex PCR; TCRdb lists only in-frame clones, some missing. Of about 220,000 clones in the sample, roughly 85% are singletons; the top ten hold 2% to 3%. CDR1 and CDR2 from the germline V gene are MDHEN and SYDVKM. Trimming pared 6 bases from V and 3 bases from J, leaving 11 bases between. The CDR3 contains 13 residues. The receptor was isolated from a woman aged 40-49 years with active or convalescent COVID-19. Specimen: peripheral blood. The chain is built from TRBV28 and TRBJ1-1; maybe TRBD1 (5 bases). For the CDR3, the DNA is TGTGCCAGCAGGAGACAGTTGGACACTGAAGCTTTCTTT. Translating it yields CASRRQLDTEAFF.